This T cell receptor beta chain was identified during a study of blood T cell repertoires in COVID-19. This CDR3 has 14 residues. With 0 bases removed from V and 4 bases from J, the gap between germline ends came to 7 bases. Per germline, CDR1 MNHNS and CDR2 SASEGT. Clones were read by immunoSEQ multiplex PCR, and TCRdb kept only the in-frame ones, dropping some. The sample records 200,000 to 250,000 clones, roughly 88% being singletons. The sequencing input was peripheral blood. This chain links TRBV6-1 with TRBJ2-4, with unresolved D. This clonotype was obtained from a man aged 18 to 30 with active or convalescent COVID-19. The CDR3: CASSEATLKNIQYF. CDR3 DNA: TGTGCCAGCAGTGAAGCAACCCTAAAAAACATTCAGTACTTC.